What follows are 23 T cell receptor beta chains derived from one specimen sequenced in a study of control samples from healthy donors and cancer patients. Sequencing was performed with immunoSEQ multiplex PCR; in TCRdb, only in-frame clones are kept and a portion is missing. The sample contains nearly 35,000 clones, 85% to 95% of which appear only once. The sample was PBMCs. The receptors here all came from a man aged 35 to 55 with colorectal cancer.

This clone is a singleton in its sample. V is TRBV7-3 and J is TRBJ1-2; 7 positions match TRBD1. V gave up 5 bases and J gave up 0 bases; unmatched junction bases: 3. CDR3 length: 14 residues. The germline gives CDR1 SGHTA, CDR2 FQGTGA. The CDR3 loop reads CASSMGTANYGYTF. CDR3 coding DNA: TGTGCCAGCAGCATGGGGACAGCTAACTATGGCTACACCTTC.

The chain employs TRBV11-2 and TRBJ2-7, with 15 bases lining up with TRBD2. Trimming removed 0 bases from V and 5 bases from J; junction bases left unmatched: 14. The CDR3 runs to 20 residues. Germline V gives CDR1 SGHAT, CDR2 FQNNGV. The CDR3 DNA follows: TGTGCCAGCAGCTTAGATGGGTGGACTAGCGGGGGGGCCGGTGACCACGAGCAGTACTTC. It specifies CASSLDGWTSGGAGDHEQYF.

This clone was counted between two and nine times. The V gene is TRBV10-3, the J gene TRBJ1-3; D may be TRBD1 (5 bases). V gave up 6 bases and J gave up 0 bases, with 15 bases separating them. Germline assignment: CDR1 ENHRY and CDR2 SYGVKD. The CDR3 loop spans 16 amino acids. This CDR3 is CAISEPGRASGNTIYF. CDR3 DNA: TGTGCCATCAGCGAGCCCGGCAGGGCCTCTGGAAACACCATATATTTT.

This clone occurred once. The chain uses TRBV29-1 and TRBJ1-2; 10 bases are shared with TRBD1. This CDR3 is built from 15 residues. Per the germline V gene, CDR1 is SQVTM and CDR2 is ANQGSEA. V shed 6 bases, J shed 4 bases, and the junction held 11 bases outside the gene matches. This chain's CDR3 is CSVGTGAISSYGYTF. The DNA for the CDR3 is TGCAGCGTGGGGACAGGGGCCATTTCATCCTATGGCTACACCTTC.

The rearrangement uses TRBV9 and TRBJ1-3; the match to TRBD1 covers 7 bases. The ends lost 4 bases at V and 7 bases at J; junction bases unmatched: 14. The germline V gene has CDR1 SGDLS and CDR2 YYNGEE. This CDR3 has 16 residues. CDR3 nucleotides: TGTGCCAGCAGCCCCAGGGGGGACGGCACCGGGAACACCATATATTTT. Protein: CASSPRGDGTGNTIYF.

CDR3 DNA: TGCAGCGTTGAAGGCCCCGGGGCGCGGGGGGGCTTCGGGGAGCTGTTTTTT. The encoded protein is CSVEGPGARGGFGELFF. The chain employs TRBV29-1 and TRBJ2-2; 9 nucleotides line up with TRBD2. The germline CDR1 and CDR2 sequences are SQVTM and ANQGSEA. CDR3 length: 17 residues. V shed 1 base, J shed 7 bases, and the junction held 13 bases outside the gene matches.

V and J are TRBV7-2 and TRBJ2-3, with TRBD2 identical over 7 bases. V lost 6 bases, J lost 2 bases, and 8 bases stayed unmatched. The V gene's germline CDR1 is SGHTA and CDR2 FQGNSA. The CDR3 length is 15 residues. The CDR3 spells CASSQTSRLTDTQYF. CDR3 coding DNA: TGTGCCAGCAGTCAGACTAGCCGACTCACAGATACGCAGTATTTT. Full variable domain (remainder filled in from reference TRBV7-2 and TRBJ2-3): GAGVSQSPSNKVTEKGKDVELRCDPISGHTALYWYRQSLGQGLEFLIYFQGNSAPDKSGLPSDRFSAERTGGSVSTLTIQRTQQEDSAVYLCASSQTSRLTDTQYFGPGTRLTVL.

The chain uses TRBV21-1 and TRBJ1-1; the D call of TRBD1 is as the table states it, not checked on the DNA. TRBV21-1 is marked as a pseudogene. The CDR3 loop spans 14 amino acids. CDR3 residues: CASSKKQGNTEAFF. The CDR3, as DNA: TGTGCCAGCAGCAAAAAACAGGGGAACACTGAAGCTTTCTTT.

On this clone: A read error may produce the germline difference seen at one junction end. The V call is TRBV5-1, the J call TRBJ1-3; TRBD1 might be the D (6 bases). CDR1 SGHRS and CDR2 YFSETQ come from the germline V gene. The CDR3 is 14 amino acids. The CDR3 DNA sequence: TGCGCCAGCAGATTGGACAGCTCTGGAAACACCATATATTTT. Amino acids: CASRLDSSGNTIYF.

The table lists this clone with a count of one. The chain has TRBV7-2 and TRBJ2-3, with 10 bases aligning to TRBD2. J was trimmed by 1 base and V by 5 bases; bases with no gene match: 6. The CDR3 sequence is 16 residues long. CDR1 and CDR2 from the germline V gene are SGHTA and FQGNSA. In nucleotides, the CDR3 is TGTGCCAGCAGCGTCGCTAGCGGGGGCCGCACAGATACGCAGTATTTT. This codes for CASSVASGGRTDTQYF.

J is TRBJ1-1 and V is TRBV6-5, with 7 bases identical to TRBD1. Per germline, CDR1 MNHEY and CDR2 SVGAGI. Trimming cost V 4 bases and J 5 bases; bases outside gene matches: 7. This CDR3 is 14 amino acids long. CDR3 nucleotide sequence: TGTGCCAGCAGTTCACAGGGGACCCAAACTGAAGCTTTCTTT. Encoded protein: CASSSQGTQTEAFF.

The genes are TRBV2 and TRBJ2-5; 12 positions match TRBD1. V dropped 6 bases and J dropped 5; count of bases not matched to a gene: 4. Germline CDR1 and CDR2: SNHLY and FYNNEI. The CDR3 covers 14 residues. CDR3 in amino acids: CASSGTGGAETQYF. CDR3 DNA: TGTGCCAGCAGCGGGACAGGGGGCGCGGAGACCCAGTACTTC.

The chain has TRBV5-4 and TRBJ1-2; TRBD1 matches 7 bases. The CDR3 is 13 residues long. The germline V gene has CDR1 SGHNT and CDR2 YYREEE (reference sequence). After removal of 4 bases from V and 5 bases from J, the junction contained 5 bases not matched to a gene. The DNA for the CDR3 is TGTGCCAGCAGCCTACAGGGGACGTATGGCTACACCTTC. This encodes CASSLQGTYGYTF. Looking up the rest from reference TRBV5-4 and TRBJ1-2 gives the full variable domain: ETGVTQSPTHLIKTRGQQVTLRCSSQSGHNTVSWYQQALGQGPQFIFQYYREEENGRGNFPPRFSGLQFPNYSSELNVNALELDDSALYLCASSLQGTYGYTFGSGTRLTVV.

This rearrangement joins TRBV18 to TRBJ1-6; weak D call: TRBD1 (6 bases). The CDR3 spans 20 residues. Germline V gene sequence: CDR1 KGHSH, CDR2 LQKENI. Trimming pared 3 bases from V and 0 bases from J, leaving 21 bases between. Written as DNA, the CDR3 is TGTGCCAGCTCACCGCTGCCCCTAGGGCAGGGGAGCTCCTATAATTCACCCCTCCACTTT. This encodes CASSPLPLGQGSSYNSPLHF.

This rearrangement joins TRBV10-3 to TRBJ1-2; TRBD1 matches 9 bases. With 5 bases clipped from V and 3 bases from J, the junction kept 4 bases outside the gene matches. CDR3 length equals 14 residues. Germline CDR1 and CDR2: ENHRY and SYGVKD. The CDR3 spells CAISPGQGDYGYTF. The CDR3, as DNA: TGTGCCATCAGTCCGGGACAGGGTGACTATGGCTACACCTTC.

The chain carries TRBV6-2 or TRBV6-3 and TRBJ2-1; 15 bases match TRBD2. Unmatched junction bases numbered 6, after V lost 5 bases and J lost 7 bases. This CDR3 region has 16 residues. Germline V gene data show CDR1 as MNHEY and CDR2 as SVGEGT. CDR3 region: CASSKRTSGGVNEQFF. CDR3 nucleotides: TGTGCCAGCAGTAAAAGGACTAGCGGGGGGGTGAATGAGCAGTTCTTC.

This clone was counted a single time. This chain joins TRBV5-1 and TRBJ2-4; D ambiguous. This CDR3 has 13 amino acids. The germline CDR1 and CDR2 sequences are SGHRS and YFSETQ. V was pared by 4 bases and J by 8 bases, with 13 bases between. Written as DNA, the CDR3 is TGCGCCAGCAGCGCCCAGAATGGGGACATTCAGTACTTC. It specifies CASSAQNGDIQYF.

The DNA of the CDR3 is TGTGCCACCAGCAGAGATGTGGGGGCGGATGAAGCTTTCTTT. Amino acids: CATSRDVGADEAFF. The chain uses TRBV15 and TRBJ1-1; D perhaps matches TRBD1 (6 bases). CDR1 is LNHNV, CDR2 YYDKDF, per germline (reference sequence). The CDR3 contains 14 residues. V was cut by 0 bases and J by 7 bases, with 12 bases left in between. The full variable domain, rest sourced from reference TRBV15 and TRBJ1-1, is DAMVIQNPRYQVTQFGKPVTLSCSQTLNHNVMYWYQQKSSQAPKLLFHYYDKDFNNEADTPDNFQSRRPNTSFCFLDIRSPGLGDTAMYLCATSRDVGADEAFFGQGTRLTVV.

This clone has only one observation. J is TRBJ1-5 and V is TRBV5-6; D uncertain. V lost 0 bases and J lost 6, with 10 bases in between. The germline CDR1 and CDR2 sequences are SGHDT and YYEEEE. CDR3 size: 14 residues. The CDR3 DNA follows: TGTGCCAGCAGCTTGGCCCTCACGGGTCAGCCCCAGCATTTT. It encodes CASSLALTGQPQHF.

V gene TRBV19 combines with J gene TRBJ1-5; maybe TRBD1 (6 bases). Germline CDR1 reads LNHDA; CDR2 reads SQIVND (reference sequence). CDR3 length: 15 residues. V was cut by 4 bases and J by 2 bases, with 12 bases left in between. CDR3 sequence (DNA): TGTGCCAGTAGTACGACAGGAGATCGCAATCAGCCCCAGCATTTT. Translating gives CASSTTGDRNQPQHF.

The gene calls are TRBV3-1 (or the pseudogene TRBV3-2) and TRBJ2-5; 11 bases are shared with TRBD2. CDR1 and CDR2 (germline): LGHDT, YNNKEL (reference sequence). The CDR3 runs 16 residues. The junction had 4 bases not matched to a gene; V was cut back by 0 bases and J by 4 bases. CDR3: CASSQDLGLAAETQYF. CDR3 sequence (DNA): TGTGCCAGCAGCCAAGATCTGGGACTAGCGGCAGAGACCCAGTACTTC.

This clone was picked up a small number of times. This chain links TRBV5-1 with TRBJ1-2; 8 bases match TRBD1. V was clipped by 2 bases and J by 8 bases; unmatched bases: 11. Germline V gives CDR1 SGHRS, CDR2 YFSETQ. The CDR3 spans 15 residues. The CDR3 here is CASSFSTGVTGGYTF. The CDR3 region has the DNA TGCGCCAGCAGCTTTTCGACAGGGGTGACAGGAGGCTACACCTTC. The complete variable domain, with remaining parts taken from reference TRBV5-1 and TRBJ1-2, reads KAGVTQTPRYLIKTRGQQVTLSCSPISGHRSVSWYQQTPGQGLQFLFEYFSETQRNKGNFPGRFSGRQFSNSRSEMNVSTLELGDSALYLCASSFSTGVTGGYTFGSGTRLTVV.

The chain employs TRBV10-2 and TRBJ2-5; 11 bases map to TRBD2. The CDR3 has 17 residues. Unmatched junction bases numbered 12, after V lost 8 bases and J lost 1 base. Per germline, CDR1 WSHSY and CDR2 SAAADI. The CDR3 region is CASSDFSGGAPQETQYF. The DNA of the CDR3 is TGCGCCAGCTCGGATTTTAGCGGGGGGGCCCCCCAAGAGACCCAGTACTTC.